Each of the 15 T cell receptor beta chains below was sequenced from the same sample in a study of identical twins. TCRdb fed the 5' RACE reads into MiXCR, producing one record per CDR3 protein. The data show under 300,000 distinct CDR3 sequences, with about 14% seen just once and about 9% held by the top ten. The sample comprised memory (CD45RO+) T cells sorted from blood. These receptors were collected from a woman between 18 and 29 years old in good health.

This clonotype was detected only a few times. This sequence joins TRBV9 and TRBJ2-7, with 7 nucleotides matching TRBD1. The J segment lost 5 bases and the V segment lost 0 bases, leaving 11 bases of the junction unmatched. Germline CDR1 is SGDLS and CDR2 is YYNGEE. This CDR3 region has 16 residues. The CDR3 spells CASSVATGRGLDEQYF. For the CDR3, the DNA is TGTGCCAGCAGCGTAGCTACGGGAAGGGGGCTCGACGAGCAGTACTTC.

The chain uses TRBV3-1 and TRBJ2-5; no clear D gene. CDR3 size: 14 residues. Trimming stripped 4 bases from V and 4 bases from J, with 13 bases between. The germline CDR1 and CDR2 sequences are LGHDT and YNNKEL (reference sequence). This CDR3 is CASSRFRDVETQYF. The CDR3 DNA reads as TGTGCCAGCAGCCGATTTAGAGATGTAGAGACCCAGTACTTC.

This clonotype was found a few times. V gene TRBV7-2 combines with J gene TRBJ2-1; 9 bases fit TRBD2. In germline, CDR1 is SGHTA, CDR2 FQGNSA. This CDR3 comprises 16 residues. V gave up 2 bases and J gave up 4 bases; unmatched junction bases: 6. The CDR3 is CASSLFVAGGYNEQFF. The CDR3 bases are TGTGCCAGCAGCTTATTTGTGGCGGGAGGGTACAATGAGCAGTTCTTC.

This clonotype was observed a single time. The chain couples TRBV7-3 to TRBJ2-7, with D hard to call. The CDR3 is made up of 12 amino acids. Per germline, CDR1 SGHTA and CDR2 FQGTGA. V was clipped by 5 bases and J by 6 bases, with 11 bases between them. CDR3 region: CASSPGRGEQYF. The CDR3 DNA follows: TGTGCCAGCAGCCCTGGACGAGGCGAGCAGTACTTC.

The chain employs TRBV4-2 and TRBJ2-3; the D gene is possibly TRBD2 (5 bases). This CDR3 has 16 amino acids. The V and J ends lost 1 base and 3 bases respectively, with 14 bases between them. Per germline, CDR1 LGHNA and CDR2 YNFKEQ. CDR3 loop: CASSQGVAGRTDTQYF. In DNA, the CDR3 is TGTGCCAGCAGCCAAGGCGTGGCGGGCCGGACAGATACGCAGTATTTT.

This clonotype was seen only a few times. The chain joins TRBV14 to TRBJ2-5, with D possibly matching TRBD1 (5 bases). Trimming left V 1 base short and J 1 base short, with 10 bases between. Germline V gene sequence: CDR1 SGHDN, CDR2 FVKESK. CDR3 length: 15 amino acids. The CDR3 loop is CASSQVAGFQETQYF. The DNA of the CDR3 is TGTGCCAGCAGCCAAGTTGCAGGGTTCCAAGAGACCCAGTACTTC.

The chain combines TRBV7-8 with TRBJ2-1; a possible D gene is TRBD2 (6 bases). Germline assignment: CDR1 SGHVS and CDR2 FQNEAQ. Trimming stripped 2 bases from V and 10 bases from J, with 12 bases between. The CDR3 has 13 residues. This chain's CDR3 is CASSLSREREQFF. In DNA, the CDR3 is TGTGCCAGCAGCTTATCCCGGGAGAGAGAGCAGTTCTTC.

This clonotype came up many times. The V and J genes are TRBV12-3 or TRBV12-4 and TRBJ1-1, with D possibly being TRBD1 (5 bases). Trimming shortened V by 6 bases and J by 2 bases, and 16 bases separated the two germline ends. The length of the CDR3 is 15 residues. The CDR3 protein is CASRSSRGSNTEAFF. CDR3 DNA: TGTGCCAGCAGGAGTAGTAGGGGATCTAACACTGAAGCTTTCTTT.

The chain links TRBV5-1 to TRBJ1-1; D gene uncertain. Trimming took 4 bases from V and 2 from J, leaving 18 bases between them. Germline V gives CDR1 SGHRS, CDR2 YFSETQ. The CDR3 extends over 16 amino acids. CDR3 loop: CASSMGNIVPNTEAFF. For the CDR3, the DNA is TGCGCCAGCAGCATGGGGAATATCGTCCCTAACACTGAAGCTTTCTTT.

This clonotype was detected ten times or more. CDR3 in DNA: TGTGCCAGCAGTCCCGGCCCGGGCCCAACGCAGTATTTT. Translation: CASSPGPGPTQYF. The V call is TRBV12-3 or TRBV12-4, the J call TRBJ2-3; D is uncertain. The CDR3 loop spans 13 amino acids. V gave up 5 bases and J gave up 9 bases, with 15 bases separating them.

The sample holds many counts of this clonotype. The chain recombines TRBV14 with TRBJ1-1; TRBD1 might be the D (6 bases). V was cut by 6 bases and J by 4 bases, with 15 bases left in between. The CDR3 is made up of 14 amino acids. Germline V gene lookup returns CDR1 SGHDN and CDR2 FVKESK. The DNA for the CDR3 is TGTGCCAGCAGTATAAAAGGGGGGATCACTGAAGCTTTCTTT. Translated, it gives CASSIKGGITEAFF.

The chain joins TRBV5-6 to TRBJ2-7; tentatively, D is TRBD2 (6 bases). The CDR3 has 15 amino acids. V was pared by 3 bases and J by 0 bases, with 13 bases between. Germline CDR1 is SGHDT and CDR2 is YYEEEE. CDR3 nucleotide sequence: TGTGCCAGCAGCTCGGGACTTTTGAGCTCCTACGAGCAGTACTTC. Translating it yields CASSSGLLSSYEQYF.

This clonotype was detected a few times. The chain links TRBV24-1 to TRBJ2-3; D not resolved. CDR1 and CDR2 from the germline V gene are KGHDR and SFDVKD. The V gene lost 6 bases and the J gene lost 3 bases, with 15 bases spanning the gap. This CDR3 contains 15 residues. The CDR3 DNA sequence: TGTGCCACCAGTCCCGCAGGACCAGGAACAGATACGCAGTATTTT. Protein sequence: CATSPAGPGTDTQYF.

This clonotype was counted a few times. The rearrangement links TRBV12-3 or TRBV12-4 to TRBJ2-7, with 7 bases matching TRBD1. The CDR3 is made up of 14 amino acids. V dropped 4 bases and J dropped 4; count of bases not matched to a gene: 7. CDR3 sequence: CASSSQDRKYEQYF. DNA of the CDR3: TGTGCCAGCAGTTCGCAGGACAGGAAGTACGAGCAGTACTTC.

The chain joins TRBV7-3 to TRBJ2-5, with D unclear. V lost 2 bases and J lost 6, with 10 bases in between. Germline V lookup: CDR1 SGHTA, CDR2 FQGTGA. This CDR3 region has 13 residues. The CDR3 sequence: CASSLSKFQTQYF. The CDR3 DNA sequence: TGTGCCAGCAGCTTATCGAAATTCCAGACCCAGTACTTC.